A single sample is the source of the 32 T cell receptor beta chains below, sequenced in a study of technical replicates of blood from four donors. TCRdb's copy holds only in-frame clones and misses some; the assay was immunoSEQ multiplex PCR. The sample has fewer than 90,000 clones; around 94% are singletons. The sequenced sample consisted of T cells isolated from PBMCs. The origin of the receptors is a human donor in good health.

The chain has TRBV15 and TRBJ1-1, with 9 bases identical to TRBD1. Germline V gene lookup returns CDR1 LNHNV and CDR2 YYDKDF (reference sequence). The junction had 0 bases not matched to a gene; V was cut back by 3 bases and J by 7 bases. The length of the CDR3 is 12 residues. The DNA of the CDR3 is TGTGCCACCAGCAGGGGACAGGGTGAAGCTTTCTTT. Protein: CATSRGQGEAFF. The entire variable domain, with the rest obtained from reference TRBV15 and TRBJ1-1, is as follows: DAMVIQNPRYQVTQFGKPVTLSCSQTLNHNVMYWYQQKSSQAPKLLFHYYDKDFNNEADTPDNFQSRRPNTSFCFLDIRSPGLGDTAMYLCATSRGQGEAFFGQGTRLTVV.

The CDR3 loop reads CASSYDSAYTEAFF. CDR3 nucleotide sequence: TGTGCCAGCAGTTACGATTCAGCGTACACTGAAGCTTTCTTT. The rearrangement uses TRBV6-6 and TRBJ1-1; D unclear. The CDR3 has 14 residues. Germline V gives CDR1 MNHNY, CDR2 SVGAGI (reference sequence). Trimming took off 2 bases at V and 3 bases at J, with 10 bases between the two ends.

The V and J genes are TRBV9 and TRBJ2-3; the match to TRBD2 covers 8 bases. The CDR3 loop spans 15 amino acids. Germline V lookup: CDR1 SGDLS, CDR2 YYNGEE. V lost 4 bases and J lost 3; bases outside the gene matches: 7. The CDR3 nucleotides read TGTGCCAGCAGCCCCGTCGAGCGGGGGACAGATACGCAGTATTTT. Protein product: CASSPVERGTDTQYF.

V gene TRBV28 combines with J gene TRBJ1-1, with a possible D match to TRBD1 (6 bases). This CDR3 spans 13 amino acids. Germline CDR1 MDHEN, CDR2 SYDVKM. Between the trimmed V and J ends, which lost 4 bases and 7 bases, there was a span of 13 bases. The CDR3 loop is CASSSHQQGEAFF. CDR3 bases: TGTGCCAGCAGTTCACATCAACAGGGTGAAGCTTTCTTT. The variable domain in full, with the rest retrieved from reference TRBV28 and TRBJ1-1, is DVKVTQSSRYLVKRTGEKVFLECVQDMDHENMFWYRQDPGLGLRLIYFSYDVKMKEKGDIPEGYSVSREKKERFSLILESASTNQTSMYLCASSSHQQGEAFFGQGTRLTVV.

V gene TRBV9 combines with J gene TRBJ2-5; the D gene is possibly TRBD2 (5 bases). The CDR3 has 14 amino acids. Trimming pared 4 bases from V and 4 bases from J, leaving 14 bases between. Germline V CDR1 and CDR2: SGDLS, YYNGEE. The CDR3 nucleotides are TGTGCCAGCAGCTCCGGGGTTCCCCCAGAGACCCAGTACTTC. Its protein product is CASSSGVPPETQYF.

The V gene is TRBV4-1, the J gene TRBJ2-5; TRBD2 matches at 13 bases. Germline assignment: CDR1 MGHRA and CDR2 YSYEKL. Trimming took 0 bases from V and 4 from J; bases not matched to a gene: 5. The CDR3 loop spans 17 amino acids. The CDR3 here is CASSQEGLAGAGETQYF. The DNA of the CDR3 is TGCGCCAGCAGCCAAGAAGGACTAGCGGGAGCGGGAGAGACCCAGTACTTC.

CDR3 region: CASKWNRQETQYF. In nucleotides, the CDR3 is TGTGCCAGCAAATGGAACAGACAAGAGACCCAGTACTTC. The chain is built from TRBV28 and TRBJ2-5; D remains ambiguous. Germline V lookup: CDR1 MDHEN, CDR2 SYDVKM. The CDR3 spans 13 residues. The V end lost 7 bases, the J end lost 2 bases, and 11 bases lay between the germline ends.

The V and J genes are TRBV6-1 and TRBJ2-1, with TRBD2 as a possible D gene (5 bases). V was cut by 2 bases and J by 8 bases, with 13 bases left in between. The CDR3 sequence is 14 residues long. Germline V gene lookup returns CDR1 MNHNS and CDR2 SASEGT. CDR3 nucleotides: TGTGCCAGCAGTGAATTCCGGGGTGGGTATGAGCAGTTCTTC. It is translated as CASSEFRGGYEQFF.

The V gene is TRBV2, the J gene TRBJ2-6; tentatively, D is TRBD2 (5 bases). Trimming shortened V by 2 bases and J by 0 bases, and 5 bases separated the two germline ends. Germline CDR1 is SNHLY and CDR2 is FYNNEI. This CDR3 is 15 amino acids long. The CDR3 loop reads CASSERGSGANVLTF. In DNA form, the CDR3 reads TGTGCCAGCAGTGAACGGGGCTCTGGGGCCAACGTCCTGACTTTC.

The rearrangement uses TRBV4-1 and TRBJ1-1; 7 bases are shared with TRBD1. The germline gives CDR1 MGHRA, CDR2 YSYEKL. V dropped 4 bases and J dropped 1; count of bases not matched to a gene: 3. The CDR3 loop spans 14 amino acids. The CDR3 region is CASSRTGANTEAFF. The CDR3, as DNA: TGCGCCAGCAGCCGTACAGGGGCGAACACTGAAGCTTTCTTT.

The J gene is TRBJ2-1, the V gene TRBV5-1, with 7 bases fitting TRBD1. Germline assignment: CDR1 SGHRS and CDR2 YFSETQ. The length of the CDR3 is 14 residues. Trimming at V came to 10 bases and at J to 2 bases, leaving 9 bases not matched to a gene. The CDR3 DNA is TGCGCCTCCCAACCCGGGACAGCCTACAATGAGCAGTTCTTC. This translates into CASQPGTAYNEQFF.

The CDR3, as DNA: TGTGCTAGTGGGGGGGGACAGGGGATAAAGACCCAGTACTTC. Translation: CASGGGQGIKTQYF. The rearrangement links TRBV12-5 to TRBJ2-5; 10 positions match TRBD1. CDR3 length equals 14 residues. Germline lookup yields CDR1 LGHNT and CDR2 FRNRAP. V gave up 6 bases and J gave up 6 bases; unmatched junction bases: 7.

The chain is built from TRBV6-1 and TRBJ2-7; D remains unclear. From germline, CDR1 is MNHNS and CDR2 SASEGT. This CDR3 contains 12 residues. V was shortened by 1 base and J by 9 bases, with 10 bases between the two germline ends. CDR3 loop: CASSEGWAGQYF. DNA of the CDR3: TGTGCCAGCAGTGAAGGGTGGGCTGGGCAGTACTTC.

J is TRBJ2-3 and V is TRBV5-4; no clear D. The V and J ends lost 0 bases and 3 bases respectively, with 8 bases between them. The CDR3 contains 14 residues. Germline V gene data show CDR1 as SGHNT and CDR2 as YYREEE (reference sequence). The CDR3 DNA is TGTGCCAGCAGCTTGGCCCCTTTAACAGATACGCAGTATTTT. It translates to CASSLAPLTDTQYF.

This clone occurred once. J is TRBJ2-7 and V is TRBV4-1; 9 positions agree with TRBD1. J gave up 4 bases and V 3 bases, and 10 bases lay outside the gene matches. The CDR3 length is 16 residues. Germline V CDR1 and CDR2: MGHRA, YSYEKL. The CDR3 nucleotides read TGCGCCAGCAGCCATGGGTGGGACAGGGCGGGTTACGAGCAGTACTTC. Its translation: CASSHGWDRAGYEQYF.

For the CDR3, the DNA is TGTGCCAGTAGTCCACGTGGGAGTAGCGGGCAGTTCTTC. Translated: CASSPRGSSGQFF. V gene TRBV19 combines with J gene TRBJ2-1, with a weak D call TRBD2 (6 bases). The V and J ends lost 5 bases and 12 bases respectively, with 17 bases between them. Germline V gene lookup returns CDR1 LNHDA and CDR2 SQIVND (reference sequence). The CDR3 sequence is 13 residues long.

The chain uses TRBV15 and TRBJ2-1; 10 nucleotides match TRBD2. J lost 8 bases, V lost 6 bases, and 22 bases had no gene match. CDR3 length: 19 amino acids. Germline V lookup: CDR1 LNHNV, CDR2 YYDKDF (reference sequence). This chain's CDR3 is CATRAGGVIAGGRGDEQFF. CDR3 bases: TGTGCCACCAGGGCAGGGGGCGTCATAGCGGGAGGACGTGGGGATGAGCAGTTCTTC.

The CDR3 coding sequence is TGTGCCAGCAGCTCCACGACAGGGAAGAACACTGAAGCTTTCTTT. Amino acid sequence: CASSSTTGKNTEAFF. The genes are TRBV7-2 and TRBJ1-1, with 7 bases matching TRBD1. This CDR3 is built from 15 residues. Per germline, CDR1 SGHTA and CDR2 FQGNSA. V lost 4 bases to trimming and J lost 1 base; unmatched junction nucleotides: 6.

J is TRBJ1-5 and V is TRBV19; D possibly corresponds to TRBD1 (6 bases). From germline, CDR1 is LNHDA and CDR2 SQIVND (reference sequence). Trimming removed 5 bases at V and 0 bases at J, with 14 bases between. The CDR3 length is 16 residues. The CDR3 coding sequence is TGTGCCAGTAGTGTCCGGGACACCTATAGCAATCAGCCCCAGCATTTT. Translated: CASSVRDTYSNQPQHF.

The gene calls are TRBV7-9 and TRBJ1-2; D not certain. V lost 5 bases and J lost 1, with 14 bases in between. Germline CDR1 and CDR2: SEHNR and FQNEAQ (reference sequence). CDR3 length: 15 residues. CDR3 sequence reads: CASSPEYTDNYGYTF. In DNA form, the CDR3 reads TGTGCCAGCAGCCCTGAATATACAGATAACTATGGCTACACCTTC.

Here the CDR3 reads CASSGAREQYF. CDR3 DNA: TGTGCCAGCAGCGGGGCCCGCGAGCAGTACTTC. The chain joins TRBV11-3 to TRBJ2-7; possible D gene TRBD1, 5 bases. The CDR3 is 11 residues long. V shed 5 bases and J shed 6 bases, with 8 bases lying between them. CDR1 and CDR2 from the germline V gene are SGHNT and YENEEA.

The V call is TRBV5-1, the J call TRBJ2-7, with D possibly being TRBD1 (6 bases). Germline lookup yields CDR1 SGHRS and CDR2 YFSETQ. The CDR3 is 12 amino acids. With 6 bases removed from V and 3 bases from J, the gap between germline ends came to 10 bases. The CDR3 reads CASTGDNYEQYF. In nucleotides, the CDR3 is TGCGCCAGCACAGGGGACAACTACGAGCAGTACTTC.

V gene TRBV9 combines with J gene TRBJ2-3; D perhaps matches TRBD1 (5 bases). Germline CDR1 and CDR2: SGDLS and YYNGEE. The length of the CDR3 is 13 residues. The germline V and J ends were trimmed by 2 bases and 4 bases, with 8 bases remaining between them. The CDR3 spells CASSVDNSDTQYF. CDR3 nucleotide sequence: TGTGCCAGCAGCGTGGACAATTCAGATACGCAGTATTTT.

This clone showed up just a few times. The chain links TRBV4-1 to TRBJ1-2; D is perhaps TRBD1 (5 bases). Germline V gene data show CDR1 as MGHRA and CDR2 as YSYEKL. Between the trimmed V and J ends, which lost 0 bases and 8 bases, there was a span of 19 bases. This CDR3 spans 16 amino acids. The CDR3 region is CASSQDGAPGFRGYTF. The CDR3 DNA follows: TGCGCCAGCAGCCAAGATGGGGCTCCAGGGTTTCGAGGCTACACCTTC.

The V gene is TRBV6-6, the J gene TRBJ2-1; unclear D gene. This CDR3 comprises 11 residues. Trimming cost V 6 bases and J 7 bases, with 7 bases left between them. The germline gives CDR1 MNHNY, CDR2 SVGAGI (reference sequence). The CDR3 DNA reads TGTGCCAGCAGCCCCTTGAATGAGCAGTTCTTC. It encodes CASSPLNEQFF.

V is TRBV5-5 and J is TRBJ1-1; the D is unclear. The V end was cut by 5 bases, the J end by 6 bases, with 8 bases between. This CDR3 comprises 11 residues. Germline values: CDR1 SGHKS, CDR2 YYEKEE (reference sequence). CDR3 DNA: TGTGCCAGCAGGAATGGCCCTGAAGCTTTCTTT. It translates to CASRNGPEAFF.

The J gene is TRBJ1-1, the V gene TRBV6-1; TRBD1 is a possible D gene (6 bases). Germline V gene sequence: CDR1 MNHNS, CDR2 SASEGT. V lost 6 bases and J 3 bases, leaving 8 bases between the germline ends. This CDR3 comprises 12 residues. CDR3 protein: CASRRTDTEAFF. The CDR3 DNA sequence: TGTGCCAGCAGACGGACAGACACTGAAGCTTTCTTT.

V is TRBV28 and J is TRBJ1-2; TRBD1 matches at 10 bases. The CDR3 runs 14 residues. The J segment lost 6 bases and the V segment lost 7 bases, leaving 8 bases of the junction unmatched. From germline, CDR1 is MDHEN and CDR2 SYDVKM. The CDR3 nucleotides read TGTGCCAGCACCACGACAGGGGGCGCGGATGGCTACACCTTC. This translates into CASTTTGGADGYTF.

In its sample, this clone was seen once. The genes are TRBV7-8 and TRBJ1-6; D gene ambiguous. The CDR3 is made up of 13 amino acids. Germline CDR1 SGHVS, CDR2 FQNEAQ. V was cut by 2 bases and J by 7 bases, with 6 bases left in between. The CDR3 loop reads CASSLTENSPLHF. The CDR3 DNA reads TGTGCCAGCAGCTTAACAGAGAATTCACCCCTCCACTTT.

The chain recombines TRBV11-2 with TRBJ1-1; TRBD1 aligns across 7 bases. The CDR3 totals 13 residues. CDR1 is SGHAT and CDR2 is FQNNGV in the germline V gene. The trim removed 1 base at V and 8 bases at J, leaving 4 bases unmatched. In nucleotides, the CDR3 is TGTGCCAGCAGCTTAGCTCGACAGGGCGAAGCTTTCTTT. Translation: CASSLARQGEAFF.

V is TRBV6-6 and J is TRBJ1-4; D may be TRBD1 (5 bases). With 5 bases removed from V and 5 bases from J, the gap between germline ends came to 15 bases. The CDR3 consists of 15 residues. Germline assignment: CDR1 MNHNY and CDR2 SVGAGI (reference sequence). The CDR3 nucleotides are TGTGCCAGCAGTAACCCAGGGTGGCGGAATGAAAAACTGTTTTTT. Its translation is CASSNPGWRNEKLFF.

This sequence joins TRBV27 and TRBJ2-2; possible D gene TRBD1, 5 bases. The germline V and J ends were trimmed by 7 bases and 5 bases, with 5 bases remaining between them. The CDR3 sequence is 11 residues long. Germline CDR1 and CDR2: MNHEY and SMNVEV (reference sequence). The CDR3 region is CASTGTGELFF. CDR3 bases: TGTGCCAGCACAGGGACCGGGGAGCTGTTTTTT.